This TCR beta chain derives from a study of T-cell memory formation after mild COVID-19. One entry per CDR3 protein results from TCRdb running MiXCR on the 5' RACE reads. The data hold around 510,000 distinct CDR3 sequences, with 20% to 25% observed a single time. The CDR3 length is 14 residues. Losses at the gene ends were 5 bases for V and 7 bases for J; bases not matched to a gene: 1. The chain recombines TRBV12-3 or TRBV12-4 with TRBJ2-2; 13 nucleotides agree with TRBD2. This clonotype was sampled from an adult woman who had mild COVID-19 (a few samples of this study predate the infection). Cell type and time point are not known. The sample comprised PBMCs or a T cell subset sorted from them (not recorded which). The CDR3 region has the DNA TGTGCCAGCAGTCGGACTAGCGGGGGCGGGGAGCTGTTTTTT. Translating it yields CASSRTSGGGELFF.